One sample yielded the 23 T cell receptor beta chains listed below, sequenced in a study of blood T cell dynamics during melanoma immunotherapy. Specified time point: pre-treatment baseline. TCRdb keeps only in-frame clones here, not all; method: immunoSEQ multiplex PCR. This table has some 20,000 clones, roughly 89% appearing once. The specimen comprised blood, sampled from a patient treated with checkpoint blockade. The receptors derive from a human donor with melanoma.

This clone was recorded a few times. The chain combines TRBV9 with TRBJ1-3; D is perhaps TRBD1 (6 bases). The germline V gene has CDR1 SGDLS and CDR2 YYNGEE. The CDR3 contains 15 residues. V was clipped by 1 base and J by 0 bases, with 8 bases between them. This CDR3 reads CASSVQGTSGNTIYF. CDR3 coding DNA: TGTGCCAGCAGCGTACAGGGGACCTCTGGAAACACCATATATTTT.

The J gene is TRBJ1-2, the V gene TRBV11-3; 8 nucleotides align to TRBD1. Germline CDR1 is SGHNT and CDR2 is YENEEA. The CDR3 consists of 16 residues. The ends lost 3 bases at V and 1 base at J; junction bases unmatched: 7. In DNA, the CDR3 is TGTGCCAGCAGCTTTGGGACAGGACAATTTAACTATGGCTACACCTTC. Translation gives CASSFGTGQFNYGYTF.

This chain links TRBV7-6 with TRBJ2-7; 8 bases are shared with TRBD2. Looked up from germline, CDR1 is SGHVS and CDR2 is FNYEAQ. J gave up 5 bases and V 1 base, and 13 bases lay outside the gene matches. This CDR3 has 17 amino acids. DNA for the CDR3: TGTGCCAGCAGCTTAGTAGTAGGCGGGGGGACCCCCCACGAGCAGTACTTC. Its translation is CASSLVVGGGTPHEQYF.

The rearrangement joins TRBV7-7 to TRBJ2-3, with 9 bases identical to TRBD2. V lost 2 bases to trimming and J lost 6 bases; unmatched junction nucleotides: 9. In germline, CDR1 is SSHAT, CDR2 FNYEAQ (reference sequence). This CDR3 is built from 16 residues. CDR3 nucleotide sequence: TGTGCCAGCAGCTTACTGGCTAGCGGGGACCGGGATACGCAGTATTTT. As protein: CASSLLASGDRDTQYF.

The V and J genes are TRBV28 and TRBJ2-7, with 7 bases identical to TRBD1. The germline gives CDR1 MDHEN, CDR2 SYDVKM. The CDR3 length is 17 residues. J was trimmed by 0 bases and V by 3 bases; bases with no gene match: 11. CDR3 in amino acids: CASSLPSRRGFSYEQYF. The CDR3 coding sequence is TGTGCCAGCAGTTTGCCCTCTCGCAGGGGGTTCTCCTACGAGCAGTACTTC.

The rearrangement uses TRBV25-1 and TRBJ2-1; D not certain. CDR3 length: 17 amino acids. The germline V gene encodes CDR1 MGHDK and CDR2 SYGVNS. The V end lost 2 bases, the J end lost 1 base, and 15 bases lay between the germline ends. As DNA, the CDR3 is TGTGCCAGCAGTGAAGGGCGAAGGGCAGGTTCCTACAATGAGCAGTTCTTC. Translated: CASSEGRRAGSYNEQFF. Based on the CDR3 plus reference TRBV25-1 and TRBJ2-1, the full variable domain is EADIYQTPRYLVIGTGKKITLECSQTMGHDKMYWYQQDPGMELHLIHYSYGVNSTEKGDLSSESTVSRIRTEHFPLTLESARPSHTSQYLCASSEGRRAGSYNEQFFGPGTRLTVL.

This chain uses TRBV7-8 with TRBJ2-1, with D possibly being TRBD1 or TRBD2 (5 bases each). The V gene lost 1 base and the J gene lost 6 bases, with 13 bases spanning the gap. This CDR3 spans 15 amino acids. Germline V gene sequence: CDR1 SGHVS, CDR2 FQNEAQ. CDR3 region: CASSLGLRERNEQFF. The CDR3 coding sequence is TGTGCCAGCAGCTTAGGTCTCAGGGAGCGCAATGAGCAGTTCTTC.

This clone was recorded a few times. The chain couples TRBV2 to TRBJ1-2, with no clear D. Deletions cut 4 bases from V and 2 bases from J, with 14 bases between. Germline values: CDR1 SNHLY, CDR2 FYNNEI. This CDR3 contains 15 residues. This CDR3 reads CASSGRLAGNYGYTF. CDR3 nucleotides: TGTGCCAGCAGTGGAAGATTGGCAGGAAACTATGGCTACACCTTC.

The CDR3 DNA sequence: TGTGCCAACGGAGGAATAATTGAAGCTTTCTTT. Translated, it gives CANGGIIEAFF. This rearrangement joins TRBV6-5 to TRBJ1-1; D gene unclear. The length of the CDR3 is 11 residues. Germline V lookup: CDR1 MNHEY, CDR2 SVGAGI. V lost 10 bases and J 7 bases, leaving 13 bases between the germline ends.

The rearrangement joins TRBV7-2 to TRBJ1-5; possibly TRBD1 for D (5 bases). V was pared by 4 bases and J by 7 bases, with 14 bases between. The germline V gene encodes CDR1 SGHTA and CDR2 FQGNSA. The CDR3 sequence is 14 residues long. CDR3 DNA: TGTGCCAGCAGCTCCGCCGGGGCGAGCCAGCCCCAGCATTTT. It yields the protein CASSSAGASQPQHF. The full variable domain, its missing parts supplied by reference TRBV7-2 and TRBJ1-5, is GAGVSQSPSNKVTEKGKDVELRCDPISGHTALYWYRQSLGQGLEFLIYFQGNSAPDKSGLPSDRFSAERTGGSVSTLTIQRTQQEDSAVYLCASSSAGASQPQHFGDGTRLSIL.

The V call is TRBV7-2, the J call TRBJ2-7; TRBD1 is a possible D gene (8 bases). The germline CDR1 and CDR2 sequences are SGHTA and FQGNSA. The CDR3 consists of 15 residues. V was pared by 1 base and J by 1 base, with 11 bases between. CDR3 residues: CASSLEQGGSYEQYF. The DNA of the CDR3 is TGTGCCAGCAGCTTAGAACAGGGGGGGTCCTACGAGCAGTACTTC. The full variable domain, completed using reference TRBV7-2 and TRBJ2-7, is GAGVSQSPSNKVTEKGKDVELRCDPISGHTALYWYRQSLGQGLEFLIYFQGNSAPDKSGLPSDRFSAERTGGSVSTLTIQRTQQEDSAVYLCASSLEQGGSYEQYFGPGTRLTVT.

This clone was counted between two and nine times. The chain carries TRBV11-2 and TRBJ1-2; unclear D gene. The CDR3 covers 12 residues. Trimming removed 6 bases from V and 7 bases from J, with 12 bases in between. In germline, CDR1 is SGHAT, CDR2 FQNNGV. The CDR3 reads CASRDGRLGYTF. The CDR3, as DNA: TGTGCCAGCAGGGACGGTCGGCTTGGCTACACCTTC.

This clone was detected once. CDR3 nucleotides: TGTGCCAGCAGCTCCCCCCCCCTGGGGACGGGGATGAACACTGAAGCTTTCTTT. This encodes CASSSPPLGTGMNTEAFF. V usage is TRBV7-9 and J usage is TRBJ1-1; possibly TRBD1 for D (5 bases). V lost 4 bases and J lost 0, with 21 bases in between. Per the germline V gene, CDR1 is SEHNR and CDR2 is FQNEAQ (reference sequence). The CDR3 covers 18 residues.

This clone was seen a single time. V is TRBV28 and J is TRBJ2-7; D ambiguous. With 6 bases removed from V and 1 base from J, the gap between germline ends came to 10 bases. Germline lookup yields CDR1 MDHEN and CDR2 SYDVKM. This CDR3 is 13 amino acids long. CDR3 sequence: CASSTVNSYEQYF. In DNA, the CDR3 is TGTGCCAGCAGCACAGTAAATTCCTACGAGCAGTACTTC.

This clone was observed a single time. The CDR3, as DNA: TGTGCCAGCAGCTTGCGACCGAATCAGCCCCAGCATTTT. It is translated as CASSLRPNQPQHF. The chain couples TRBV7-3 to TRBJ1-5, with unresolved D. With 3 bases removed from V and 4 bases from J, the gap between germline ends came to 7 bases. CDR1 and CDR2 from the germline V gene are SGHTA and FQGTGA. This CDR3 contains 13 residues. Filled out from reference TRBV7-3 and TRBJ1-5, the complete variable domain reads GAGVSQTPSNKVTEKGKYVELRCDPISGHTALYWYRQSLGQGPEFLIYFQGTGAADDSGLPNDRFFAVRPEGSVSTLKIQRTERGDSAVYLCASSLRPNQPQHFGDGTRLSIL.

This clone was seen once. This rearrangement joins TRBV7-8 to TRBJ1-2, with 7 bases matching TRBD1. This CDR3 is 13 amino acids long. V dropped 5 bases and J dropped 3; count of bases not matched to a gene: 3. From germline, CDR1 is SGHVS and CDR2 FQNEAQ. CDR3 protein: CASSPGTDYGYTF. CDR3 nucleotides: TGTGCCAGCAGCCCCGGGACAGACTATGGCTACACCTTC. Supplemented by reference TRBV7-8 and TRBJ1-2, the full variable domain reads GAGVSQSPRYKVAKRGQDVALRCDPISGHVSLFWYQQALGQGPEFLTYFQNEAQLDKSGLPSDRFFAERPEGSVSTLKIQRTQQEDSAVYLCASSPGTDYGYTFGSGTRLTVV.

The V gene is TRBV11-2, the J gene TRBJ1-1; 7 positions match TRBD1. The V gene's germline CDR1 is SGHAT and CDR2 FQNNGV. V trimming: 5 bases; J trimming: 2 bases; junction bases outside the gene matches: 8. The CDR3 is 15 amino acids. The CDR3 protein is CASSHRQGPNTEAFF. For the CDR3, the DNA is TGTGCCAGCAGCCACCGACAGGGTCCTAACACTGAAGCTTTCTTT.

The gene calls are TRBV5-1 and TRBJ2-2, with TRBD2 as a possible D gene (6 bases). CDR3 length: 15 residues. V dropped 5 bases and J dropped 6 bases, with 17 bases sitting between them. CDR1 is SGHRS and CDR2 is YFSETQ in the germline V gene. CDR3 loop: CASSVLAGGSGELFF. The CDR3 coding sequence is TGCGCCAGCAGTGTACTAGCAGGAGGATCCGGGGAGCTGTTTTTT.

The genes are TRBV25-1 and TRBJ1-6, with D possibly matching TRBD1 (6 bases). Germline V gives CDR1 MGHDK, CDR2 SYGVNS. V lost 6 bases and J 7 bases, leaving 19 bases between the germline ends. The CDR3 is 16 amino acids. The CDR3 loop is CASSPGGNRGNSPLHF. Here the CDR3 DNA reads TGTGCCAGCAGCCCCGGGGGGAATAGGGGGAATTCACCCCTCCACTTT. Looking up the rest from reference TRBV25-1 and TRBJ1-6 gives the full variable domain: EADIYQTPRYLVIGTGKKITLECSQTMGHDKMYWYQQDPGMELHLIHYSYGVNSTEKGDLSSESTVSRIRTEHFPLTLESARPSHTSQYLCASSPGGNRGNSPLHFGNGTRLTVT.

The chain employs TRBV4-1 and TRBJ2-7; 8 nucleotides match TRBD2. Trimming took 2 bases from V and 4 from J; bases not matched to a gene: 10. CDR1 is MGHRA and CDR2 is YSYEKL in the germline V gene. The CDR3 totals 16 residues. Here the CDR3 reads CASSQFVSGLGYEQYF. CDR3 DNA: TGCGCCAGCAGCCAATTCGTTTCGGGACTAGGGTACGAGCAGTACTTC.

This clone was counted once. The CDR3 is CAWSLRNTGELFF. CDR3 nucleotides: TGTGCCTGGAGCCTCAGAAACACCGGGGAGCTGTTTTTT. The chain has TRBV30 and TRBJ2-2; unclear D gene. Trimming shortened V by 3 bases and J by 2 bases, and 7 bases separated the two germline ends. Germline CDR1 is GTSNPN and CDR2 is SVGIG (reference sequence). CDR3 size: 13 residues.

This rearrangement joins TRBV28 to TRBJ1-5, with 7 bases matching TRBD1. The CDR3 loop spans 15 amino acids. J was trimmed by 0 bases and V by 6 bases; bases with no gene match: 5. Germline loops: CDR1 MDHEN, CDR2 SYDVKM. Here the CDR3 DNA reads TGTGCCAGCAGAAAAACAGGGGTTAGCAATCAGCCCCAGCATTTT. This encodes CASRKTGVSNQPQHF.

The rearrangement uses TRBV4-2 and TRBJ1-4, with 9 bases lining up with TRBD1. V shed 4 bases and J 2 bases; nucleotides not matched to a gene: 5. Germline V gives CDR1 LGHNA, CDR2 YNFKEQ. CDR3 size: 16 residues. The CDR3, as DNA: TGTGCCAGCAGCCCCGCCGGGACAGGGACTAATGAAAAACTGTTTTTT. This translates into CASSPAGTGTNEKLFF.